The entry below describes one T cell receptor (beta chain). This may stem from a read error, because a much larger clone lies one nucleotide away. Unique molecular identifiers featured in how the TCRbeta library was prepared. TCRdb ran MiXCR on the PCR reads and lists one entry per CDR3 protein. The data show a few hundred thousand distinct CDR3 sequences, 9% to 10% seen once. Trimming removed 5 bases at V and 6 bases at J, with 16 bases between. This CDR3 has 15 residues. Germline CDR1 reads SGHAT; CDR2 reads FQDESV (reference sequence). This entry is derived from a study of T-cell reconstitution after alpha-beta-depleted transplantation in children.

The sequenced sample was PBMCs from the stem cell graft donor, obtained from the stem cell graft. This chain connects TRBV11-1 to TRBJ2-2; D uncertain. The TCR sequence derives from a human donor who donated a stem cell graft to a child with SCID. The CDR3 here is CASSPPRRAPGELFF. The CDR3 nucleotides are TGTGCCAGCAGCCCTCCCCGACGGGCGCCCGGGGAGCTGTTTTTT.